Listed below are T cell receptor beta chains from one sample, sequenced in a study of T cells after yellow fever vaccination. TCRdb re-analysed the 5' RACE reads in MiXCR, keeping a single row per CDR3 protein. This sample has 300,000 to 350,000 distinct CDR3 sequences, with around 4.1% found just once. Sequenced material: PBMCs, taken 5 days after the yellow fever booster vaccination. These receptors came from a man between 18 and 35 years old who received the YFV17D yellow fever vaccine. The CDR3 runs from the conserved cysteine through the conserved F or W.

J gene	V gene	CDR3 protein
TRBJ2-1	TRBV4-3	CASSQDAGAANEQFF
TRBJ1-1	TRBV20-1	CSASVMVAGNTEAFF
TRBJ2-3	TRBV7-2	CASSTSDLAGGPTDTQYF
TRBJ2-1	TRBV6-5	CASGTGQQFF
TRBJ1-5	TRBV6-2/TRBV6-3	CASSPGQRGNQPQHF
TRBJ2-5	TRBV18	CASSPPAWEETQYF
TRBJ1-2	TRBV5-5	CASSAAGGGYGYTF
TRBJ1-5	TRBV2	CASSVEGSNQPQHF
TRBJ2-1	TRBV10-3	CAISVRGDRGDPNEQFF
TRBJ2-1	TRBV20-1	CSARGHYNEQFF
TRBJ2-1	TRBV3-1	CASSQPWAPLQFF
TRBJ2-5	TRBV29-1	CSVEERAGQETQYF
TRBJ2-1	TRBV29-1	CSVEGYDEQFF
TRBJ1-5	TRBV18	CASSQIGRGNQPQHF
TRBJ2-3	TRBV7-8	CASSFGQRADTQYF
TRBJ2-2	TRBV7-8	CASSPRVGGGTGELFF
TRBJ1-3	TRBV5-1	CASSLQTFSGNTIYF
TRBJ2-5	TRBV5-1	CASSLWGDGGETQYF
TRBJ2-2	TRBV7-9	CASQPNLYTGELFF
TRBJ2-5	TRBV10-1	CASSESGLGETQYF
TRBJ1-6	TRBV4-1	CASSEPGYYTPLHF
TRBJ2-2	TRBV12-5	CASGIDSGELFF
TRBJ2-7	TRBV30	CAWGGSGRFDEQYF
TRBJ2-5	TRBV4-1	CASSQHTGGGRVQETQYF
TRBJ2-7	TRBV5-1	CASSLASSGPRYEQYF
TRBJ2-1	TRBV5-1	CASSLSSSYNEQFF
TRBJ2-7	TRBV6-1	CASRTMTPSSYEQYF
TRBJ2-2	TRBV2	CASSVGFGELFF
TRBJ2-3	TRBV6-5	CAISYSNGLRGTDTQYF
TRBJ2-5	TRBV5-4	CASGQTSGGRETQYF
TRBJ2-5	TRBV12-3/TRBV12-4	CASSLLRGPSETQYF
TRBJ2-4	TRBV6-5	CASSPGAAKNIQYF
TRBJ1-1	TRBV11-1	CASSLVSNTEAFF
TRBJ1-5	TRBV18	CASSPNRDGQPQHF
TRBJ2-5	TRBV9	CASSVGTRAEETQYF
TRBJ1-1	TRBV13	CASSLRRGNTEAFF
TRBJ2-1	TRBV6-6	CASFITSGSNEQFF
TRBJ2-6	TRBV7-3	CASSTQQGPGANVLTF
TRBJ2-1	TRBV7-8	CASSPDVGAPYNEQFF
TRBJ1-4	TRBV25-1	CASRCPGGEKLFF
TRBJ2-1	TRBV4-2	CASSQDQGVGNEQFF
TRBJ1-4	TRBV15	CATSRDGIDSNEKLFF
TRBJ2-7	TRBV7-9	CASSSRGLGIEQYF
TRBJ2-2	TRBV4-2	CASSQIVQRSNTGELFF
TRBJ2-7	TRBV5-1	CASSPDGGGYEQYF
TRBJ2-3	TRBV7-8	CASSSLGTSGSTDTQYF
TRBJ2-3	TRBV29-1	CSVVSHEKDAQYF
TRBJ2-1	TRBV5-1	CASSFNPGQGVVVQFF
TRBJ1-2	TRBV18	CASSPPPGYRGYYGYTF
TRBJ2-1	TRBV24-1	CATSDYGTGNEQFF
TRBJ2-6	TRBV3-2	CASSHVLDRDRDISGANVLTF